These T cell receptor beta chains were read from a single sample in a study of cytomegalovirus exposure and HLA in healthy donors. Libraries were prepared by immunoSEQ multiplex PCR; TCRdb keeps only in-frame clonotypes and omits some of them. The data show about 98,000 clones, roughly 80% seen once. Material for sequencing was PBMCs. The receptors stem from a man in his sixties in good health and CMV-seropositive. CDR3s include the opening cysteine and the closing phenylalanine or tryptophan. A D gene is named only where the DNA matches it firmly. Expanded clones get a size class; other rows say once, few or many, or leave the size out.

cdr3_length	v_call	d_call	clone_size	j_call	cdr3_aa	cdr3_nt
13	TRBV6-1	-	few	TRBJ2-2	CASVPTLTGELFF	TGTGCCAGCGTGCCGACATTAACCGGGGAGCTGTTTTTT
14	TRBV5-4	-	-	TRBJ2-7	CASSFPTRPLEQYF	TGTGCCAGCAGCTTTCCGACACGGCCTCTCGAGCAGTACTTC
15	TRBV10-1	TRBD1	-	TRBJ2-1	CASSPTGTGNNEQFF	TGCGCCAGCAGTCCAACCGGGACAGGGAACAATGAGCAGTTCTTC
14	TRBV2	-	-	TRBJ2-7	CASAGGGAGYEQYF	TGTGCCAGCGCCGGCGGGGGCGCCGGCTACGAGCAGTACTTC
13	TRBV4-2	-	-	TRBJ2-1	CASSHLGAVFQFF	TGTGCCAGCAGCCACCTTGGGGCCGTCTTTCAGTTCTTC
15	TRBV19	-	-	TRBJ1-3	CASSEDTSSGNTIYF	TGTGCCAGTAGTGAGGACACCTCCTCTGGAAACACCATATATTTT
14	TRBV28	TRBD1	-	TRBJ2-4	CASTRQGVRNIQYF	TGTGCCAGCACCCGACAGGGGGTAAGGAACATTCAGTACTTC
15	TRBV5-1	-	-	TRBJ2-2	CASSRQGGDTGELFF	TGCGCCAGCAGCCGCCAAGGGGGAGACACCGGGGAGCTGTTTTTT
15	TRBV30	-	-	TRBJ2-4	CAWSQKQGPKNIQYF	TGTGCCTGGAGCCAGAAACAGGGTCCCAAAAACATTCAGTACTTC
16	TRBV7-6	-	once	TRBJ2-3	CASSLGWGGAQGTQYF	TGTGCCAGCAGCTTAGGCTGGGGGGGAGCACAGGGTACGCAGTATTTT
15	TRBV11-1	TRBD1	-	TRBJ1-6	CASSFRTGGNSPLHF	TGTGCCAGCAGCTTCCGGACAGGGGGAAATTCACCCCTCCACTTT
16	TRBV19	TRBD2	few	TRBJ2-3	CASSNQPGLATDTQYF	TGTGCCAGTAGTAACCAACCGGGACTAGCCACAGATACGCAGTATTTT
18	TRBV13	TRBD2	-	TRBJ2-1	CASTLNIPTSGGTDEQFF	TGTGCCAGCACGCTAAACATCCCCACTAGCGGGGGAACGGATGAGCAGTTCTTC
15	TRBV6-1	TRBD1	few	TRBJ2-7	CASSAWGQGSDEQYF	TGTGCCAGCAGTGCCTGGGGACAGGGGAGTGACGAGCAGTACTTC
12	TRBV7-3	TRBD1	-	TRBJ1-1	CASSLGTGEAFF	TGTGCCAGCAGCCTCGGGACAGGGGAAGCTTTCTTT
14	TRBV28	TRBD2	once	TRBJ2-7	CASRTAGGSYEQYF	TGTGCCAGCAGAACAGCGGGGGGATCCTACGAGCAGTACTTC
14	TRBV5-6	TRBD2	-	TRBJ2-5	CASSLTTSGATQYF	TGTGCCAGCAGCTTGACGACTAGCGGGGCGACCCAGTACTTC
15	TRBV18	TRBD1	-	TRBJ2-5	CASSRPGTGEETQYF	TGTGCCAGCTCACGTCCCGGGACAGGGGAAGAGACCCAGTACTTC
12	TRBV30	-	-	TRBJ1-3	CAWIPTSGLIYF	TGTGCCTGGATTCCAACGAGTGGACTAATATATTTT
17	TRBV4-1	-	medium-sized	TRBJ2-3	CASSQIMVQGRGDTQYF	TGCGCCAGCAGCCAGATCATGGTGCAGGGGAGAGGAGATACGCAGTATTTT
15	TRBV19	TRBD1	-	TRBJ2-1	CASSLDRGSYNEQFF	TGTGCCAGTAGTCTAGACAGGGGTAGCTACAATGAGCAGTTCTTC
16	TRBV6-5	TRBD1	-	TRBJ1-6	CASSYLAGQGYSPLHF	TGTGCCAGCAGTTACCTCGCGGGACAGGGATATTCACCCCTCCACTTT
14	TRBV6-6	TRBD1	few	TRBJ1-2	CASSSVRQGNGYTF	TGTGCCAGCAGCTCCGTTAGACAGGGGAACGGCTACACCTTC
15	TRBV6-6	-	-	TRBJ1-6	CASGLQTLNNSPLHF	TGTGCCAGCGGACTTCAGACACTGAATAATTCGCCCCTCCACTTT
15	TRBV7-8	-	-	TRBJ2-3	CASSLTARGTDTQYF	TGTGCCAGCAGCTTAACCGCGAGAGGCACAGATACGCAGTATTTT
14	TRBV7-9	-	-	TRBJ1-1	CASSFPRFSTEAFF	TGTGCCAGCAGCTTCCCCAGGTTTTCGACTGAAGCTTTCTTT
16	TRBV30	-	-	TRBJ1-3	CAWRGGVGHSGNTIYF	TGTGCCTGGAGGGGGGGAGTTGGCCACTCTGGAAACACCATATATTTT
11	TRBV6-1	-	-	TRBJ2-7	CAYSSPYEQYF	TGTGCCTACTCATCTCCCTACGAGCAGTACTTC
13	TRBV6-1	-	-	TRBJ1-6	CASKTGTRSPLHF	TGTGCCAGCAAGACGGGGACACGATCACCCCTCCACTTT
15	TRBV6-5	TRBD1	-	TRBJ2-7	CASSYSTGKGYEQYF	TGTGCCAGCAGTTACTCGACAGGGAAAGGCTACGAGCAGTACTTC
16	TRBV7-9	-	-	TRBJ1-3	CASSFPVLAAGNTIYF	TGTGCCAGCAGCTTCCCCGTCTTGGCTGCTGGAAACACCATATATTTT